The clone carrying this T cell receptor (beta chain) was picked up many times. Its antigen remains unidentified. These data belong to a study of CD8 T cells in ankylosing spondylitis. Researchers built TCR beta libraries using quantitative 5'-RACE with molecular barcodes. TCRdb redid the calling of the 5' RACE reads with MiXCR, one entry per CDR3 protein. The sample includes roughly 38,000 distinct CDR3 sequences, around 10% seen only once; the top ten take roughly 15%. Overall study results and limits: Clones linked with disease were CD8+ and fairly uncommon in the peripheral blood. Clones tied to disease were said to be significantly enriched in matched ankylosing spondylitis synovial fluid. Among TCR beta sequences, a motif of under ten highly homologous variants appeared characteristic of ankylosing spondylitis blood.

Germline V gene lookup returns CDR1 MNHEY and CDR2 SVGEGT. The CDR3 runs to 16 residues. V was pared by 2 bases and J by 1 base, with 7 bases of the junction left unmatched. The gene calls are TRBV6-2 or TRBV6-3 and TRBJ2-7; TRBD2 agrees at 8 bases. The sequence was collected from a male donor with ankylosing spondylitis or in good health (not recorded which). What was sequenced was blood, either unsorted or a sorted T cell fraction (not recorded which). CDR3 protein: CASSYTLAGWSYEQYF. The CDR3 nucleotides read TGTGCCAGCAGTTACACATTAGCGGGATGGTCCTACGAGCAGTACTTC.